This T cell receptor beta chain was identified in a study of shared clonotypes between healthy human individuals. Study in general: Per donor, three plates held CD4 naive cells, three held CD4 memory, two held CD8 naive and one held CD8 memory.

Study results and limitations: About 5% of naive CD4 clonotypes were shared across a few donors.

V lost 4 bases, J lost 6 bases, and 5 bases stayed unmatched. Germline V gene lookup returns CDR1 MNHEY and CDR2 SVGAGI. This CDR3 region has 15 residues. With respect to this clone: Its antigen is unidentified.

Genomic DNA belonging to each subset was distributed in equal measure over several immunoSEQ plates. Roughly 27,000 T cell genomes, or about 200 ng DNA, went into the sorted-subset replicate PCRs. The method was immunoSEQ multiplex PCR; TCRdb's version includes in-frame clones alone and lacks a portion of them. The sample holds approximately 2.5 million clones, 80% to 95% seen once. The TCR originated in a man aged 18 to 29 in good health. Some clones in this sample may be carry-over from other donors' samples. The sample was naive CD4+ T cells from PBMCs. This sample's subset: CD45RA+ positively selected. The V gene is TRBV6-5, the J gene TRBJ2-7; the match to TRBD2 covers 14 bases. CDR3 sequence reads: CASSSPGLAGAEQYF. In DNA, the CDR3 is TGTGCCAGCAGTTCGCCGGGACTAGCGGGAGCCGAGCAGTACTTC.